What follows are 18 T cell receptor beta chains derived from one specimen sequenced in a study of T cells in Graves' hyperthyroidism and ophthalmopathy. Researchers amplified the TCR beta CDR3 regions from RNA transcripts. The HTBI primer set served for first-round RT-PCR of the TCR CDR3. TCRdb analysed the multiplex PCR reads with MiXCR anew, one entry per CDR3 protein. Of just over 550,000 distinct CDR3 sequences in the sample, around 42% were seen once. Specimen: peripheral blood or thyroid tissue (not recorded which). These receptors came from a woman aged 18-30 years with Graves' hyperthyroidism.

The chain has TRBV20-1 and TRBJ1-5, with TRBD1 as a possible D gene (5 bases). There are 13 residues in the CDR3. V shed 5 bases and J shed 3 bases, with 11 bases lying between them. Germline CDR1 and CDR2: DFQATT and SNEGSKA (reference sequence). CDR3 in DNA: TGCAGTGCTTGGGGGACGGCCAATCAGCCCCAGCATTTT. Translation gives CSAWGTANQPQHF.

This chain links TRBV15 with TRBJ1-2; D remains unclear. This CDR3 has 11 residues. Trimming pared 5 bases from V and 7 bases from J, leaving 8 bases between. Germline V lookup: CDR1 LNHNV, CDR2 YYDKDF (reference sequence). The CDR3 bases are TGTGCCACCAGCCCGCGGGCTGGCTACACCTTC. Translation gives CATSPRAGYTF.

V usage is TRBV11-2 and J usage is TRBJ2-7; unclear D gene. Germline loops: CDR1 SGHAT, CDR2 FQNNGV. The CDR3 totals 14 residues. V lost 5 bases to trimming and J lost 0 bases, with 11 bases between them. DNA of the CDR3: TGTGCCAGCAGCACAATGGGAAGCTCCTACGAGCAGTACTTC. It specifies CASSTMGSSYEQYF.

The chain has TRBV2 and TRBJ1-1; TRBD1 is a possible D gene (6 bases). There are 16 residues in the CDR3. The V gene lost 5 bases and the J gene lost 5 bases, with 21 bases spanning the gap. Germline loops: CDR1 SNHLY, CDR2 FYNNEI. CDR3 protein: CASSYGTPTWGTEAFF. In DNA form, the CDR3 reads TGTGCCAGCAGTTACGGGACACCTACCTGGGGAACTGAAGCTTTCTTT.

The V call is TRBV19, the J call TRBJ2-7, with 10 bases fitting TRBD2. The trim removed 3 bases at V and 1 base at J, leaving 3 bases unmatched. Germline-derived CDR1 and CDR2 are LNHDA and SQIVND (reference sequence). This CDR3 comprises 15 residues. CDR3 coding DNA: TGTGCCAGTAGTATTACTAGCGGGATTTCCTACGAGCAGTACTTC. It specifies CASSITSGISYEQYF. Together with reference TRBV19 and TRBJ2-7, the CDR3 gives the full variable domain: DGGITQSPKYLFRKEGQNVTLSCEQNLNHDAMYWYRQDPGQGLRLIYYSQIVNDFQKGDIAEGYSVSREKKESFPLTVTSAQKNPTAFYLCASSITSGISYEQYFGPGTRLTVT.

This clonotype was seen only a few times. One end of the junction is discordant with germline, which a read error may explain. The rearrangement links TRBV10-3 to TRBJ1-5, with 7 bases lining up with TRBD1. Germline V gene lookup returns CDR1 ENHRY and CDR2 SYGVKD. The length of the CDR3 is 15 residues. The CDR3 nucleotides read TGTGCCAGCAGTGGGACAGCCTATAGCAATCAGCCCCAGCATTTT. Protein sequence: CASSGTAYSNQPQHF.

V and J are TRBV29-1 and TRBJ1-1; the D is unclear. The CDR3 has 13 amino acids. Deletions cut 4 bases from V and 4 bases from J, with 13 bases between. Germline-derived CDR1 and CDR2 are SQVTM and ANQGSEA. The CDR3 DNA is TGCAGCGTTGCGGGTCGCCACGGCACTGAAGCTTTCTTT. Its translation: CSVAGRHGTEAFF.

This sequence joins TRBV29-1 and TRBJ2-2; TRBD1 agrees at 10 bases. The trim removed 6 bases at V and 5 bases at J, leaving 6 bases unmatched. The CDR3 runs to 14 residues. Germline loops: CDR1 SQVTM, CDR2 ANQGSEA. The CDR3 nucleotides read TGCAGCGTCGGGACAGGGGTAGGGACCGGGGAGCTGTTTTTT. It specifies CSVGTGVGTGELFF.

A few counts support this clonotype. The CDR3: CASSIEWTGSNQPQHF. The CDR3 DNA follows: TGTGCCAGTAGTATAGAGTGGACAGGGAGCAATCAGCCCCAGCATTTT. The V and J genes are TRBV19 and TRBJ1-5; 8 bases are shared with TRBD1. The CDR3 is made up of 16 amino acids. Germline lookup yields CDR1 LNHDA and CDR2 SQIVND (reference sequence). The trim removed 0 bases at V and 1 base at J, leaving 2 bases unmatched.

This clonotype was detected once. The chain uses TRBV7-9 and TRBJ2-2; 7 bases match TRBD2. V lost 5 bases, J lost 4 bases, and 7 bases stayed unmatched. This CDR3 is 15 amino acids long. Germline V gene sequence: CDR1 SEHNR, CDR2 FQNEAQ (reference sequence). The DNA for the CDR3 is TGTGCCAGCAGCAACCCGGGGAGGGGCACCGGGGAGCTGTTTTTT. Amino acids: CASSNPGRGTGELFF.

In nucleotides, the CDR3 is TGTGCCAGTACCATCCTGATACAGGGGAACACTGAAGCTTTCTTT. Its translation: CASTILIQGNTEAFF. The chain employs TRBV19 and TRBJ1-1, with TRBD1 as a possible D gene (6 bases). Germline CDR1 reads LNHDA; CDR2 reads SQIVND (reference sequence). This CDR3 has 15 residues. V was shortened by 7 bases and J by 1 base, with 16 bases between the two germline ends.

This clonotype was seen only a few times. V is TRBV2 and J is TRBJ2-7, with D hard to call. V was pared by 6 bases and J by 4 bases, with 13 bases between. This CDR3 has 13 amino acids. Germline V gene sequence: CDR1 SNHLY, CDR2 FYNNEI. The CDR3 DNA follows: TGTGCCAGCAGCCGCCAGGACGGTTACGAGCAGTACTTC. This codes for CASSRQDGYEQYF.

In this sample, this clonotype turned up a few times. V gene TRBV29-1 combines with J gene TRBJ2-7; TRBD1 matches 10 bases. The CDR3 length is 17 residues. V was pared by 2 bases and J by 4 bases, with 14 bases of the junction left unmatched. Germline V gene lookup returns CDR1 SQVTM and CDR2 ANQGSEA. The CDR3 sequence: CSVERTGDRGKFYEQYF. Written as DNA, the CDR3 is TGCAGCGTTGAACGAACGGGGGACAGGGGAAAGTTTTACGAGCAGTACTTC.

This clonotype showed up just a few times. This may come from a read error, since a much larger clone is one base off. CDR3 coding DNA: TGTGCCAGCAGCATAAAAGGGACCCAGTACTTC. The encoded protein is CASSIKGTQYF. The rearrangement links TRBV7-9 to TRBJ2-5, with D unclear. The germline gives CDR1 SEHNR, CDR2 FQNEAQ (reference sequence). The CDR3 is 11 residues long. V was shortened by 5 bases and J by 7 bases, with 8 bases between the two germline ends.

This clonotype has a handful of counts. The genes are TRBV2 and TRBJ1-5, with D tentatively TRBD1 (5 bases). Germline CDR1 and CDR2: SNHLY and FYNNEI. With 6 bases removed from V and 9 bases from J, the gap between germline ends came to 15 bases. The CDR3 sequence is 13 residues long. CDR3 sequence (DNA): TGTGCCAGCAGCCTAACGCAGGGTCGGCCCCAGCATTTT. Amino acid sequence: CASSLTQGRPQHF.

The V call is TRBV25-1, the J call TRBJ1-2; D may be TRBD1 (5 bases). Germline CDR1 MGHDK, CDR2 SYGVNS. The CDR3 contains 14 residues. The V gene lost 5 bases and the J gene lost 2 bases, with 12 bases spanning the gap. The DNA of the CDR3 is TGTGCCAGCAGTCCGGGGGGACCCAACTATGGCTACACCTTC. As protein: CASSPGGPNYGYTF.

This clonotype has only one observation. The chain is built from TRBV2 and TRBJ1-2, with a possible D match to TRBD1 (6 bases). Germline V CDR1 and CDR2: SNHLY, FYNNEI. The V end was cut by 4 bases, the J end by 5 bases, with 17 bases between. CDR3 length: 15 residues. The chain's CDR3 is CASSGFNRVGYGYTF. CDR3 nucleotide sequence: TGTGCCAGCAGTGGTTTTAACAGGGTAGGGTATGGCTACACCTTC. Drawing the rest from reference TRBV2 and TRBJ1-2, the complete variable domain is EPEVTQTPSHQVTQMGQEVILRCVPISNHLYFYWYRQILGQKVEFLVSFYNNEISEKSEIFDDQFSVERPDGSNFTLKIRSTKLEDSAMYFCASSGFNRVGYGYTFGSGTRLTVV.

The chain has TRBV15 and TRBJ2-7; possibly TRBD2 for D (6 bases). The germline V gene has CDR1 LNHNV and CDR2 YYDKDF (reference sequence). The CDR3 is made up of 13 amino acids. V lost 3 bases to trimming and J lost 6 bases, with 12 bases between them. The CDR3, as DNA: TGTGCCACCAGCAGCTTCGGGGGTGGCGAGCAGTACTTC. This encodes CATSSFGGGEQYF.